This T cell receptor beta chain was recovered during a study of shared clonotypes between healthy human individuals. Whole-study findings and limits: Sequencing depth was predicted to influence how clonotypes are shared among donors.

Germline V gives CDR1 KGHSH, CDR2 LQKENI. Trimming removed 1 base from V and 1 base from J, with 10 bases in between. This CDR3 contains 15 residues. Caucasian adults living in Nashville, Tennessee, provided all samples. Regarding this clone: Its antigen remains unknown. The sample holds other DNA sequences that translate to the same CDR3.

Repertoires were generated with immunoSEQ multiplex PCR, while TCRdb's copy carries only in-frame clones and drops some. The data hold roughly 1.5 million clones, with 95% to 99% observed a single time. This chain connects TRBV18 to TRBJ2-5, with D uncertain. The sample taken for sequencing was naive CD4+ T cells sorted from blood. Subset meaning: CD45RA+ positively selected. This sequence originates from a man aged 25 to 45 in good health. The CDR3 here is CASSPRGGPQETQYF. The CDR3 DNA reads TGTGCCAGCTCACCACGTGGCGGACCCCAAGAGACCCAGTACTTC.